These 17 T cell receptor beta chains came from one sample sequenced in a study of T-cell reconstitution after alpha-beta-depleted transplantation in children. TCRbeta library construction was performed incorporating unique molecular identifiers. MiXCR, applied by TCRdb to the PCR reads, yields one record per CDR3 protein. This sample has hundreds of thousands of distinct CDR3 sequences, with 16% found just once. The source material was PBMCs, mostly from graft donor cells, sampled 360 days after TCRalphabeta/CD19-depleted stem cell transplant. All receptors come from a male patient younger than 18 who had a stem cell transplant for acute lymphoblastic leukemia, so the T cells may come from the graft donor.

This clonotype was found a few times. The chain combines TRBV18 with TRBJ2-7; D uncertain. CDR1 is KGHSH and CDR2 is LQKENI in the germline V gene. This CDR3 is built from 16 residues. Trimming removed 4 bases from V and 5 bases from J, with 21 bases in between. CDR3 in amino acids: CASSRLSGPSSDEQYF. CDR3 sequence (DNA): TGTGCCAGCTCACGGCTCTCAGGTCCGTCGAGCGACGAGCAGTACTTC.

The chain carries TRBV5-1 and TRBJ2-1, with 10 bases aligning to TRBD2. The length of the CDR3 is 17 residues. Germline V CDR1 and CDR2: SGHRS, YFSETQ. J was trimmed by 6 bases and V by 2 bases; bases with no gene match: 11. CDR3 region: CASSFSLAGVKGNEQFF. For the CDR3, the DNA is TGCGCCAGCAGCTTTTCCCTAGCGGGAGTCAAGGGCAATGAGCAGTTCTTC.

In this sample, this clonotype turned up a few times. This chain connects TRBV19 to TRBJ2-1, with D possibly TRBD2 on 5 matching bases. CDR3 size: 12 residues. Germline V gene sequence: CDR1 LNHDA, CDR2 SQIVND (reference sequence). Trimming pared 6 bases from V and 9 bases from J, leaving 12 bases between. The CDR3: CASRNLGGEQFF. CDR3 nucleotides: TGTGCCAGTAGAAACCTAGGAGGTGAGCAGTTCTTC.

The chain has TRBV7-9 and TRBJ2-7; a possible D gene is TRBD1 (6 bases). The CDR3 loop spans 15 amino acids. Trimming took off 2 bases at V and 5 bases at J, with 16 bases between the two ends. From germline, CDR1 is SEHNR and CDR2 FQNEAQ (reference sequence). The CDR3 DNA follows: TGTGCCAGCAGCTTAAAGAGAACAGGGATGGACGAGCAGTACTTC. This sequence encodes CASSLKRTGMDEQYF.

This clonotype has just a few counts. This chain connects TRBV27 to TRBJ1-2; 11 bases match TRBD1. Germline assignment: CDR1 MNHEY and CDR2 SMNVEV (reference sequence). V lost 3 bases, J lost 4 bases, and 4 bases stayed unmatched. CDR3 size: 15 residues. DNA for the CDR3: TGTGCCAGCAGTTTCATTGGGACAGGGGGCTATGGCTACACCTTC. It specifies CASSFIGTGGYGYTF.

CDR3 coding DNA: TGCAGCGTCGAGTGGGGGGCGAACACTGAAGCTTTCTTT. Translation gives CSVEWGANTEAFF. The V call is TRBV29-1, the J call TRBJ1-1; TRBD1 might be the D (6 bases). V was trimmed by 6 bases and J by 1 base, leaving 12 bases between them. From germline, CDR1 is SQVTM and CDR2 ANQGSEA. This CDR3 is built from 13 residues.

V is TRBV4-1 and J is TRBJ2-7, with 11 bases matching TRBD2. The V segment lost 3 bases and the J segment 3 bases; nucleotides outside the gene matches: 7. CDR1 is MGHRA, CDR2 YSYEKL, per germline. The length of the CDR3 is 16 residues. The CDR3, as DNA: TGCGCCAGCAGCCACCAGACTAGCGGGGTTTACTACGAGCAGTACTTC. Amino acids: CASSHQTSGVYYEQYF.

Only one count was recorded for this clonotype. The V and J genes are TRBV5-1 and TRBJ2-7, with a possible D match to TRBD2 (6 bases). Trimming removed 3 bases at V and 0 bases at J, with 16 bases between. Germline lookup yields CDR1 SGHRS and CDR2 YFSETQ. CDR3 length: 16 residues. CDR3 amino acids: CASSSKHSGYSYEQYF. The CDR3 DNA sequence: TGCGCCAGCAGCTCCAAACATAGCGGCTACTCCTACGAGCAGTACTTC. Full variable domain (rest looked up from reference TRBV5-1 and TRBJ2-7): KAGVTQTPRYLIKTRGQQVTLSCSPISGHRSVSWYQQTPGQGLQFLFEYFSETQRNKGNFPGRFSGRQFSNSRSEMNVSTLELGDSALYLCASSSKHSGYSYEQYFGPGTRLTVT.

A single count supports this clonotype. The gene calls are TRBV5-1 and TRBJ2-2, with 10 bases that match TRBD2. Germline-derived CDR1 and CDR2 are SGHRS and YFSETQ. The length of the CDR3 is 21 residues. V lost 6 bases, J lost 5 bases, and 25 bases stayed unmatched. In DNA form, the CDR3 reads TGCGCCAGCATCCTAAGCGGCCAGACCGACTTAGCGGGAGGTAGTACCGGGGAGCTGTTTTTT. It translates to CASILSGQTDLAGGSTGELFF.

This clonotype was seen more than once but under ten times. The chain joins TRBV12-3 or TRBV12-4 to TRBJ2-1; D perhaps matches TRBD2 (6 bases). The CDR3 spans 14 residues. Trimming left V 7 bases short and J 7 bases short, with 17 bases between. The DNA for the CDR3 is TGTGCCAGCACCGTACGGAGGGCCTTGAATGAGCAGTTCTTC. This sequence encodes CASTVRRALNEQFF.

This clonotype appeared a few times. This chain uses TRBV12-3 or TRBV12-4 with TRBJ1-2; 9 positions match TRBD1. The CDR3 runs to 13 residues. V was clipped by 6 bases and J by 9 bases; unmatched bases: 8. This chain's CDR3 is CASRIRQGVSYTF. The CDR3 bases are TGTGCCAGCAGGATTCGACAGGGGGTTAGCTACACCTTC.

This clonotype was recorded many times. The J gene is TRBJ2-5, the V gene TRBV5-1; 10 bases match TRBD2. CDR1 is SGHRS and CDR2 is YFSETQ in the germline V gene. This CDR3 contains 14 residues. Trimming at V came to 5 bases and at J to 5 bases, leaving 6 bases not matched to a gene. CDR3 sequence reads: CASRLAGEWETQYF. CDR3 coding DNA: TGCGCCAGCAGGCTAGCGGGAGAGTGGGAGACCCAGTACTTC.

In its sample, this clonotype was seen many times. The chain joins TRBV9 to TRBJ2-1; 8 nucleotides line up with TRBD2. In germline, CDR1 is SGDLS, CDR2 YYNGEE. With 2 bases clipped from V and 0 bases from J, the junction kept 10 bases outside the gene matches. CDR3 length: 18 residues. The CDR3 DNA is TGTGCCAGCAGCGTCGGACTAGCCACCAGAGGCTCCTACAATGAGCAGTTCTTC. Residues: CASSVGLATRGSYNEQFF.

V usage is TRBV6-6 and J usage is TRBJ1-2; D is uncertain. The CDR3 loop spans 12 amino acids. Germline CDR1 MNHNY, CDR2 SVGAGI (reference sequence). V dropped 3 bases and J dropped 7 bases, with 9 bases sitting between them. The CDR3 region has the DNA TGTGCCAGCAGTTATACGGGGTCTGGCTACACCTTC. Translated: CASSYTGSGYTF.

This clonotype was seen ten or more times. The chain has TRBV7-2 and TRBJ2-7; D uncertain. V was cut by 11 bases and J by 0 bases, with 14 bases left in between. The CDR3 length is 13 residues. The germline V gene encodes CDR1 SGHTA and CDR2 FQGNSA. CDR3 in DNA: TGTGCCGGTGGCACAAGTGACTCCTACGAGCAGTACTTC. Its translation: CAGGTSDSYEQYF.

CDR3 protein: CASRYTSEAFF. The CDR3 DNA sequence: TGTGCCAGCAGATATACTTCGGAAGCTTTCTTT. The chain uses TRBV25-1 and TRBJ1-1; D gene uncertain. CDR3 length: 11 amino acids. V was pared by 6 bases and J by 8 bases, with 10 bases between. Looked up from germline, CDR1 is MGHDK and CDR2 is SYGVNS.

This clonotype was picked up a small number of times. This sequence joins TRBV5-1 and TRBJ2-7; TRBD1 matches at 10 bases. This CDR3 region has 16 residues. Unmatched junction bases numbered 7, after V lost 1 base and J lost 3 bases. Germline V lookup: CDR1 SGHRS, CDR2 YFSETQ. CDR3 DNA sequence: TGCGCCAGCAGCTTGTCACGGGACAGGGGAGTCTACGAGCAGTACTTC. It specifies CASSLSRDRGVYEQYF.